The 6 T cell receptor beta chains reported below all come from one sample, sequenced in a study of cytomegalovirus exposure and HLA in healthy donors. The PCR contained 60 Vbeta and 13 Jbeta primers. The table came from immunoSEQ multiplex PCR; TCRdb's copy has only in-frame clones and leaves some out. The profile covers fewer than 150,000 clones, with approximately 76% appearing a single time and more than 15% taken by the ten largest. The sample comprised PBMCs. These receptor sequences come from a middle-aged man in good health and CMV-seropositive.

This clone was counted a single time. The chain carries TRBV7-8 and TRBJ1-1; maybe TRBD1 (6 bases). Trimming stripped 5 bases from V and 3 bases from J, with 10 bases between. Germline V gene lookup returns CDR1 SGHVS and CDR2 FQNEAQ. This CDR3 comprises 13 residues. As DNA, the CDR3 is TGTGCCAGCAGCCTTACAGGGTACACTGAAGCTTTCTTT. Translating gives CASSLTGYTEAFF.

CDR3 sequence: CASSYTRGETEAFF. In nucleotides, the CDR3 is TGTGCCAGCAGTTACACCCGGGGAGAAACTGAAGCTTTCTTT. The chain carries TRBV6-5 and TRBJ1-1, with D unclear. The V gene's germline CDR1 is MNHEY and CDR2 SVGAGI. This CDR3 has 14 residues. The V end was cut by 2 bases, the J end by 5 bases, with 12 bases between.

V usage is TRBV2 and J usage is TRBJ1-1; D may be TRBD1 (5 bases). Germline CDR1 and CDR2: SNHLY and FYNNEI. The CDR3 is made up of 13 amino acids. V shed 4 bases and J shed 12 bases, with 18 bases lying between them. The CDR3 spells CASSGTRAAESFF. The CDR3 DNA reads as TGTGCCAGCAGTGGGACAAGGGCTGCTGAGTCTTTCTTT.

The J gene is TRBJ2-3, the V gene TRBV2; the D gene is possibly TRBD2 (6 bases). The germline V gene has CDR1 SNHLY and CDR2 FYNNEI. The CDR3 spans 14 residues. V was shortened by 5 bases and J by 3 bases, with 12 bases between the two germline ends. CDR3 coding DNA: TGTGCCAGCAGTCCCGGGAGTATAACAGATACGCAGTATTTT. Translated, it gives CASSPGSITDTQYF.

The sample holds a few counts of this clone. The chain is built from TRBV9 and TRBJ1-2; 10 positions agree with TRBD1. From germline, CDR1 is SGDLS and CDR2 YYNGEE. The CDR3 totals 17 residues. The V and J ends lost 4 bases and 7 bases, in that order; junction bases with no gene match: 16. CDR3 in DNA: TGTGCCAGCAGCCCGCGTGACAGGGGGCCTTTAGGAGGTGGCTACACCTTC. As protein: CASSPRDRGPLGGGYTF.

V usage is TRBV5-4 and J usage is TRBJ1-6; maybe TRBD1 (6 bases). This CDR3 has 15 amino acids. Trimming took off 2 bases at V and 7 bases at J, with 13 bases between the two ends. Germline CDR1 reads SGHNT; CDR2 reads YYREEE (reference sequence). The CDR3 sequence: CASSLRGSANSPLHF. The CDR3 DNA follows: TGTGCCAGCAGCTTAAGGGGGTCAGCCAATTCACCCCTCCACTTT.